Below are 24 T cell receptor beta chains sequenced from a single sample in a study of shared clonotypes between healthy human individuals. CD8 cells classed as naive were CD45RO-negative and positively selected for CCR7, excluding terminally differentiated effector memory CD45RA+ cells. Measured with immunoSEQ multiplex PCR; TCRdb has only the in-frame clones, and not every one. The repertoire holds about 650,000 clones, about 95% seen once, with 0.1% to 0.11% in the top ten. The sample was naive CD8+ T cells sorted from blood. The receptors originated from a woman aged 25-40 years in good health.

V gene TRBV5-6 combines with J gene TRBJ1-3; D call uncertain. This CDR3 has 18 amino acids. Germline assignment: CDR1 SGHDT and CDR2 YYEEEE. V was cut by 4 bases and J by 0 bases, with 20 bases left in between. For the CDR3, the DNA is TGTGCCAGCAGCGATACCCCCTTCCTGCGCGGCTCTGGAAACACCATATATTTT. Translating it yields CASSDTPFLRGSGNTIYF. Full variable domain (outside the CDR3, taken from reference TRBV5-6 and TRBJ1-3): DAGVTQSPTHLIKTRGQQVTLRCSPKSGHDTVSWYQQALGQGPQFIFQYYEEEERQRGNFPDRFSGHQFPNYSSELNVNALLLGDSALYLCASSDTPFLRGSGNTIYFGEGSWLTVV.

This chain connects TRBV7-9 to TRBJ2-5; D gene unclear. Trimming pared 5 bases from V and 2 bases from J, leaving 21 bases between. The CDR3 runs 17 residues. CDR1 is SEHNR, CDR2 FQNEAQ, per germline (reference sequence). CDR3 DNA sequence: TGTGCCAGCAGCCGTATAGACAATGTACTGTGGCAAGAGACCCAGTACTTC. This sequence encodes CASSRIDNVLWQETQYF. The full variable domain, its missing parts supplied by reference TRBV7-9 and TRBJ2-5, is DTGVSQNPRHKITKRGQNVTFRCDPISEHNRLYWYRQTLGQGPEFLTYFQNEAQLEKSRLLSDRFSAERPKGSFSTLEIQRTEQGDSAMYLCASSRIDNVLWQETQYFGPGTRLLVL.

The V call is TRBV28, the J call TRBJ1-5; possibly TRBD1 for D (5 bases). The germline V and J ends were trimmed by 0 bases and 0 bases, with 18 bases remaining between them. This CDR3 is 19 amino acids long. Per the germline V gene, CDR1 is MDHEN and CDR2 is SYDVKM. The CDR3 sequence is CASSLWSRGPEGSNQPQHF. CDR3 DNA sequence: TGTGCCAGCAGTTTATGGTCACGGGGCCCAGAGGGTAGCAATCAGCCCCAGCATTTT. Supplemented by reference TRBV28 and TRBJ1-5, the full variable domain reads DVKVTQSSRYLVKRTGEKVFLECVQDMDHENMFWYRQDPGLGLRLIYFSYDVKMKEKGDIPEGYSVSREKKERFSLILESASTNQTSMYLCASSLWSRGPEGSNQPQHFGDGTRLSIL.

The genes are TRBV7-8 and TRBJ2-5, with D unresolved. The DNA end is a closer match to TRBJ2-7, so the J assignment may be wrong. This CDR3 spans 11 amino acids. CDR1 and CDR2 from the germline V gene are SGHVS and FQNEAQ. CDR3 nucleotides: TGTGCCAGCAGCTCGTACTACGAGCAGTACTTC. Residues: CASSSYYEQYF.

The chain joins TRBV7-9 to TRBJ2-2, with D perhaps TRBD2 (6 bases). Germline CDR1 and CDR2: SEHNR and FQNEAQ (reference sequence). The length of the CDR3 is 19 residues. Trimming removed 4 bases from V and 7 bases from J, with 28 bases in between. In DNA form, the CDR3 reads TGTGCCAGCAGCTACATACGAGAGGGCCTGTTTAGGAGGGACGGGGAGCTGTTTTTT. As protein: CASSYIREGLFRRDGELFF. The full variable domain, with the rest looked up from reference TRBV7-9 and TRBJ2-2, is DTGVSQNPRHKITKRGQNVTFRCDPISEHNRLYWYRQTLGQGPEFLTYFQNEAQLEKSRLLSDRFSAERPKGSFSTLEIQRTEQGDSAMYLCASSYIREGLFRRDGELFFGEGSRLTVL.

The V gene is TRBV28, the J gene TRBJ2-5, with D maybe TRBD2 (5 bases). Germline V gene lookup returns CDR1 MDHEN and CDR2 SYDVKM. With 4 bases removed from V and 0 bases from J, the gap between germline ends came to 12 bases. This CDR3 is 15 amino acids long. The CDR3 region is CASSSVGRDQETQYF. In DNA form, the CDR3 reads TGTGCCAGCAGTTCGGTAGGGAGAGACCAAGAGACCCAGTACTTC.

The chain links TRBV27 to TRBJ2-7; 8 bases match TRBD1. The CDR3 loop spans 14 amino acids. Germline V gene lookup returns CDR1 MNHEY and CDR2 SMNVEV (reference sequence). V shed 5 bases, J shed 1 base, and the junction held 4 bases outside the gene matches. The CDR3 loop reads CASSNRQGSYEQYF. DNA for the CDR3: TGTGCCAGCAGTAATAGACAGGGGTCCTACGAGCAGTACTTC.

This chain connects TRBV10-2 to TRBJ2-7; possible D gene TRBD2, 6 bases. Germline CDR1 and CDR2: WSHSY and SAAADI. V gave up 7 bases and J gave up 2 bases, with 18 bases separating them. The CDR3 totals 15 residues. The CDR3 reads CASNPAGGAPYEQYF. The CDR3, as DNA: TGCGCCAGCAACCCGGCCGGCGGGGCACCCTACGAGCAGTACTTC.

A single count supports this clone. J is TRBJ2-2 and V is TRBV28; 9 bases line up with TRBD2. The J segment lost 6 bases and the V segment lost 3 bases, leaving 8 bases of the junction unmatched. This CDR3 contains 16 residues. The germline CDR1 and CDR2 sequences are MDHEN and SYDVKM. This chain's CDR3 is CASSFWREGPAGELFF. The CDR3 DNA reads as TGTGCCAGCAGTTTTTGGCGGGAGGGTCCTGCCGGGGAGCTGTTTTTT.

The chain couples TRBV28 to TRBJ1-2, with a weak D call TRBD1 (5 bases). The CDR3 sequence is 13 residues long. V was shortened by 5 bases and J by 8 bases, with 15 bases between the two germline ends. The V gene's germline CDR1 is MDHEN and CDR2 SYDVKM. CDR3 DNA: TGTGCCAGCAGTCCCCTCGAGGGGAGAGGCTACACCTTC. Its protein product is CASSPLEGRGYTF.

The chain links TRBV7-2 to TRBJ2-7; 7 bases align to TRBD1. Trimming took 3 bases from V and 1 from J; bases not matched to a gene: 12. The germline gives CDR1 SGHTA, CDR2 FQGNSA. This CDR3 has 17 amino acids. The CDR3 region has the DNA TGTGCCAGCAGCTTGAAGCAAGCTGGGACAGTTTCCTACGAGCAGTACTTC. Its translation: CASSLKQAGTVSYEQYF.

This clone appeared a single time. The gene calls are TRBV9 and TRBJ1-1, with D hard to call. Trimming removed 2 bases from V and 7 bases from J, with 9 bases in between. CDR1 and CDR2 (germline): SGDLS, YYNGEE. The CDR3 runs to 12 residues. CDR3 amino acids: CASSVSGVEAFF. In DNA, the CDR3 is TGTGCCAGCAGCGTGTCAGGAGTTGAAGCTTTCTTT.

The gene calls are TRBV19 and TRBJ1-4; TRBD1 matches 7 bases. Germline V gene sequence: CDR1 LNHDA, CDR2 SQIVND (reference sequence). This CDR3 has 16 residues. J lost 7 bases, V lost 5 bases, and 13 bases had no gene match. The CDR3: CASSDLRQGEVEKLFF. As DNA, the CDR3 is TGTGCCAGTAGTGACCTCCGACAGGGTGAGGTTGAAAAACTGTTTTTT.

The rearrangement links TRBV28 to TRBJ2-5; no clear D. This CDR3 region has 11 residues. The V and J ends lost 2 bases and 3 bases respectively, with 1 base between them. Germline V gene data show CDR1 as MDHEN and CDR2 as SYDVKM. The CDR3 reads CASSLEETQYF. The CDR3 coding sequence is TGTGCCAGCAGTTTAGAAGAGACCCAGTACTTC.

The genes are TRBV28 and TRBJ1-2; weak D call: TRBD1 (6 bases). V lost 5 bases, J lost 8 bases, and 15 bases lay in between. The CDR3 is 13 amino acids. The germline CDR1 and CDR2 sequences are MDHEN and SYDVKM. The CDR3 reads CASSVNRVSGYTF. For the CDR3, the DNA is TGTGCCAGCAGTGTCAACAGGGTGAGCGGCTACACCTTC.

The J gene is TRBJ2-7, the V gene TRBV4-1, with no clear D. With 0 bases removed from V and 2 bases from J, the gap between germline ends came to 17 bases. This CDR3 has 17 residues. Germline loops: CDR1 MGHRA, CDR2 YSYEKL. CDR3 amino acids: CASSQDHLRQTAYEQYF. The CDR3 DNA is TGCGCCAGCAGCCAAGATCACCTCCGACAAACAGCCTACGAGCAGTACTTC.

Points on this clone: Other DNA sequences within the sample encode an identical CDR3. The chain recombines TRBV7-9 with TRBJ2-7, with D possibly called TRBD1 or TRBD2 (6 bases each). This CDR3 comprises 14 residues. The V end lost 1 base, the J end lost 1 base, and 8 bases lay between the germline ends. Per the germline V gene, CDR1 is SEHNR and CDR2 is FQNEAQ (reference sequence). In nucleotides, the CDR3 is TGTGCCAGCAGCTTAGGAGGGGGGTCCTACGAGCAGTACTTC. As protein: CASSLGGGSYEQYF.

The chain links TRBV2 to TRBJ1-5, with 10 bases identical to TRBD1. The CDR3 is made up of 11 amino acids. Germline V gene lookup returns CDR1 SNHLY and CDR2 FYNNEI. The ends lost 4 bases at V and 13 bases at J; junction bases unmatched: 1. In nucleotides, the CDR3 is TGTGCCAGCAGTGTGGGACAGGGGCAGCATTTT. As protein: CASSVGQGQHF.

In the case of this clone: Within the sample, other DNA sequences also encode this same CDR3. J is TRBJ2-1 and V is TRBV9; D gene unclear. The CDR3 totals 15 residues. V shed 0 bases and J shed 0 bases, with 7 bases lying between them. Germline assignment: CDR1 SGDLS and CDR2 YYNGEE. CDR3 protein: CASSVGRSSYNEQFF. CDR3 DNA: TGTGCCAGCAGCGTAGGTCGGTCCTCCTACAATGAGCAGTTCTTC.

The DNA of the CDR3 is TGTGCCAGCAGTGAAGGACAGATCTATGGCTACACCTTC. Amino acids: CASSEGQIYGYTF. The rearrangement uses TRBV2 and TRBJ1-2; TRBD1 might be the D (5 bases). CDR1 SNHLY and CDR2 FYNNEI come from the germline V gene. The CDR3 contains 13 residues. The V end was cut by 1 base, the J end by 4 bases, with 7 bases between.

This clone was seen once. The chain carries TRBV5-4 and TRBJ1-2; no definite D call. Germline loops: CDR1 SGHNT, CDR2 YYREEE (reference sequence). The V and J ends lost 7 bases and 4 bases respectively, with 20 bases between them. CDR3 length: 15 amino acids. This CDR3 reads CASVLLPGKTYGYTF. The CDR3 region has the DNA TGTGCCAGCGTGTTGCTCCCAGGAAAGACCTATGGCTACACCTTC.

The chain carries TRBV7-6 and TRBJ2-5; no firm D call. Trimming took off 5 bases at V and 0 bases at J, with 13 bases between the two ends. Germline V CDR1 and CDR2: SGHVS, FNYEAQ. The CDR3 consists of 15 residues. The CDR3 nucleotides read TGTGCCAGCAGCCCGACTCGGACGGACCAAGAGACCCAGTACTTC. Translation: CASSPTRTDQETQYF.

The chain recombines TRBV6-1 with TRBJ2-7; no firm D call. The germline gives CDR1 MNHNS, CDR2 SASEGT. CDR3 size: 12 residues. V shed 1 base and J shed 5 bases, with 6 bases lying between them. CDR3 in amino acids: CASSEGRDEQYF. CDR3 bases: TGTGCCAGCAGTGAAGGTCGGGACGAGCAGTACTTC.

This chain's CDR3 is CASRQPGQSNEKLFF. The CDR3 DNA reads as TGTGCCAGCAGGCAACCGGGACAGAGTAATGAAAAACTGTTTTTT. The J gene is TRBJ1-4, the V gene TRBV5-5, with 7 bases fitting TRBD1. With 5 bases clipped from V and 4 bases from J, the junction kept 8 bases outside the gene matches. From germline, CDR1 is SGHKS and CDR2 YYEKEE (reference sequence). This CDR3 is 15 amino acids long.